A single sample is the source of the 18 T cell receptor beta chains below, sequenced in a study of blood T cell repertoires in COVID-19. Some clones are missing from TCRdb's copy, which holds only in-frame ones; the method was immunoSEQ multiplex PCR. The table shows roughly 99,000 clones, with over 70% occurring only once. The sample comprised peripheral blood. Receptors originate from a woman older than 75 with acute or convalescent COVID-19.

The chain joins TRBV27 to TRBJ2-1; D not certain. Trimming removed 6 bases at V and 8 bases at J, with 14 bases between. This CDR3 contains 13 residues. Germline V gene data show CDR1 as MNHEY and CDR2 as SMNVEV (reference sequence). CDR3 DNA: TGTGCCAGCAGCCTCTCCCCAGTCCATGAGCAGTTCTTC. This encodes CASSLSPVHEQFF.

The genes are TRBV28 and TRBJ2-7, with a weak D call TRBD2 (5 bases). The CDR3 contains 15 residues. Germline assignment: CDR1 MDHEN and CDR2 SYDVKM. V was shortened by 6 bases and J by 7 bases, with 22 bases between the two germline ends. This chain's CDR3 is CASSRISKARGEQYV. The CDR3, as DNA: TGTGCCAGCAGCCGCATATCGAAGGCCCGAGGGGAGCAGTACGTC.

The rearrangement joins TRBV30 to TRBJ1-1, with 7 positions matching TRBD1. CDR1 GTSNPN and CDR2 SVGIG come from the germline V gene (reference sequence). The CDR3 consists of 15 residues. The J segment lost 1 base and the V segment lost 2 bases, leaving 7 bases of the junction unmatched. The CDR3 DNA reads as TGTGCCTGGAGTATCCAAGGGGGCCCGAACACTGAAGCTTTCTTT. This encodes CAWSIQGGPNTEAFF.

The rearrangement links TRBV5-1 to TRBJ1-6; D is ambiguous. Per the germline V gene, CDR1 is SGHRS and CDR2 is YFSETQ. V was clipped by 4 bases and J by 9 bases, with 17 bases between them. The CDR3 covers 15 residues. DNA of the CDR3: TGCGCCAGCAGCCTTTCGACTGAAAGTAGTTCACCCCTCCACTTT. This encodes CASSLSTESSSPLHF.

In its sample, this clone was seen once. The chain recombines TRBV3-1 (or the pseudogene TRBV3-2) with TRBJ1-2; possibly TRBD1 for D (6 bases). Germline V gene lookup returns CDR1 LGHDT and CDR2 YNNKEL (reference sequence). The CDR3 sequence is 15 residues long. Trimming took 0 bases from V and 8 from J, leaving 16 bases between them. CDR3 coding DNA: TGTGCCAGCAGCCAAGATAACCAGGGGAGAGAGGGCTACACCTTC. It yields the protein CASSQDNQGREGYTF.

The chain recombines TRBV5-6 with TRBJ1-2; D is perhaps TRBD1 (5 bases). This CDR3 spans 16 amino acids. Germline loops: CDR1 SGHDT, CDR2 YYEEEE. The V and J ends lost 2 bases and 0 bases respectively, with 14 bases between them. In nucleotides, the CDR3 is TGTGCCAGCAGCTTATTTCAGGGACTTTCTAACTATGGCTACACCTTC. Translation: CASSLFQGLSNYGYTF. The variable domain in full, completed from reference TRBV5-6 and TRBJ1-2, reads DAGVTQSPTHLIKTRGQQVTLRCSPKSGHDTVSWYQQALGQGPQFIFQYYEEEERQRGNFPDRFSGHQFPNYSSELNVNALLLGDSALYLCASSLFQGLSNYGYTFGSGTRLTVV.

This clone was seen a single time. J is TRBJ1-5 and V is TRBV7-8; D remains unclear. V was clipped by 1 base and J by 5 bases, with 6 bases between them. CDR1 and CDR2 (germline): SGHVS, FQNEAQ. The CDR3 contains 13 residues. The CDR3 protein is CASSLGRDQPQHF. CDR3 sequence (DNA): TGTGCCAGCAGCTTAGGTCGGGATCAGCCCCAGCATTTT.

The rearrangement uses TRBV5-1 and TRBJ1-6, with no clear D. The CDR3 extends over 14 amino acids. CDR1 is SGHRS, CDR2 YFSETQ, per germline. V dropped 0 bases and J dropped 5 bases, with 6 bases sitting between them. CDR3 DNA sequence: TGCGCCAGCAGCTTGGCAGGCGATAATTCACCCCTCCACTTT. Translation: CASSLAGDNSPLHF.

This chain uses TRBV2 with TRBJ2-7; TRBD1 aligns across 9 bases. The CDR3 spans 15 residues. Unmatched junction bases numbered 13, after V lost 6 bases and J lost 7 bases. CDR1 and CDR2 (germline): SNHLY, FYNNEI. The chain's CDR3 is CASSSRTGTGKEQYF. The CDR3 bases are TGTGCCAGCAGCTCAAGGACCGGGACAGGGAAAGAGCAGTACTTC.

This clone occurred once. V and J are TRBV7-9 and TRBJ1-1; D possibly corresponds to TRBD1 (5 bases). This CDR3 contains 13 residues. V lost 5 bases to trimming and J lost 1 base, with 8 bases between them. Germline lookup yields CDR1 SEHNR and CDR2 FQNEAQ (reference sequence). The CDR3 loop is CASSPQGNTEAFF. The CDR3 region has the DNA TGTGCCAGCAGCCCGCAGGGGAACACTGAAGCTTTCTTT.

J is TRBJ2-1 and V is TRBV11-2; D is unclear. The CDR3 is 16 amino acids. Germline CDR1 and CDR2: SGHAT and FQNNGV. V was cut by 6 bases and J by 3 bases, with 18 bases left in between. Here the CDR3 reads CASRIAGRKYYNEQFF. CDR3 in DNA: TGTGCCAGCAGGATAGCCGGCAGAAAGTACTACAATGAGCAGTTCTTC.

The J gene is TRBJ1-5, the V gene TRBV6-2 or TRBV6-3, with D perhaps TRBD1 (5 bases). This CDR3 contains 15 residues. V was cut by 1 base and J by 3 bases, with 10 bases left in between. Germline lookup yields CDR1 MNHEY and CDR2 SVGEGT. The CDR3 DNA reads TGTGCCAGCAGTTACTGGGGCCAAGACAATCAGCCCCAGCATTTT. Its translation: CASSYWGQDNQPQHF.

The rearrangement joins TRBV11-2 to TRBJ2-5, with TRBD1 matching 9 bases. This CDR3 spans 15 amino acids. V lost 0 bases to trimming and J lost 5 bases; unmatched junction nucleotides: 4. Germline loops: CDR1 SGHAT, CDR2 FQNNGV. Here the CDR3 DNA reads TGTGCCAGCAGCTTAGACGGACAGGGGTACGAGACCCAGTACTTC. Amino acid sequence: CASSLDGQGYETQYF. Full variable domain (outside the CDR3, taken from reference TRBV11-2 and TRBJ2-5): EAGVAQSPRYKIIEKRQSVAFWCNPISGHATLYWYQQILGQGPKLLIQFQNNGVVDDSQLPKDRFSAERLKGVDSTLKIQPAKLEDSAVYLCASSLDGQGYETQYFGPGTRLLVL.

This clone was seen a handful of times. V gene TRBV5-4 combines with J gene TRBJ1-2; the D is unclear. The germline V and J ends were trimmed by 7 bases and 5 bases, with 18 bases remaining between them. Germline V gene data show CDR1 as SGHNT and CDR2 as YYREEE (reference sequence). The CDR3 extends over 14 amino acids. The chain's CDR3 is CASGLGGDRYGYTF. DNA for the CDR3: TGTGCCAGCGGACTGGGCGGGGATCGGTATGGCTACACCTTC.

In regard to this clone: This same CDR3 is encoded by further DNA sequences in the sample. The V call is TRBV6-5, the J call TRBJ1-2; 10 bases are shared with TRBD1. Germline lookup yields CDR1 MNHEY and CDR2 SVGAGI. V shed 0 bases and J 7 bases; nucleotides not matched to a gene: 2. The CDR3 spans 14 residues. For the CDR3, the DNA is TGTGCCAGCAGTTACTCAGGACAGGGGGTTGGCTACACCTTC. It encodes CASSYSGQGVGYTF.

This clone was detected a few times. The CDR3 region is CASRQGNTEAFF. CDR3 DNA sequence: TGTGCCAGCAGACAGGGGAACACTGAAGCTTTCTTT. V gene TRBV6-5 combines with J gene TRBJ1-1; tentative D call: TRBD1 (6 bases). The CDR3 consists of 12 residues. CDR1 is MNHEY, CDR2 SVGAGI, per germline. Between the trimmed V and J ends, which lost 6 bases and 1 base, there was a span of 6 bases.

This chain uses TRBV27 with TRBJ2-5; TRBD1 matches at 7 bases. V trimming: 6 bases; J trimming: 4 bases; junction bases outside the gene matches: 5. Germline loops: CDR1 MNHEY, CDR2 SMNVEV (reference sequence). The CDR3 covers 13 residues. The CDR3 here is CASRKTGSETQYF. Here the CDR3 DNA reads TGTGCCAGCAGGAAGACAGGGTCAGAGACCCAGTACTTC.

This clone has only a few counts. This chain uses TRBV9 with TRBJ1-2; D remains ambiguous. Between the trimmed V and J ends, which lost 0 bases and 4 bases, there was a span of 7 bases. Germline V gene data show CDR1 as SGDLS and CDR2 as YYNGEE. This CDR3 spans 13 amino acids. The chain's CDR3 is CASSVVSGYGYTF. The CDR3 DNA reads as TGTGCCAGCAGCGTAGTAAGCGGCTATGGCTACACCTTC.